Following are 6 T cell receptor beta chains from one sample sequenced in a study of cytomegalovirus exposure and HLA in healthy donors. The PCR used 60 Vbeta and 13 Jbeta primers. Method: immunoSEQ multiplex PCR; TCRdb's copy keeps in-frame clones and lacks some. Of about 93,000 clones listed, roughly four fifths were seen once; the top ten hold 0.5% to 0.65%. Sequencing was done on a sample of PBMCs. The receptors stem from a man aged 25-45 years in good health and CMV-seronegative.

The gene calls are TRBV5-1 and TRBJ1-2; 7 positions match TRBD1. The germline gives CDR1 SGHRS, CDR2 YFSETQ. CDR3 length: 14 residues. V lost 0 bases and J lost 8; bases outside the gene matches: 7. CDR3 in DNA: TGCGCCAGCAGCTTGGCCCGGCAGGGGGTCGGCTACACCTTC. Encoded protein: CASSLARQGVGYTF.

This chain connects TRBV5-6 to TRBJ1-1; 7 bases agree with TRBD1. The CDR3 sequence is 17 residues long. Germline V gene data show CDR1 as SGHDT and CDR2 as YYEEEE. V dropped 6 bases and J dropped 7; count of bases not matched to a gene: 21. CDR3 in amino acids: CASTLLSRTGTPGEAFF. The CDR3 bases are TGTGCCAGCACCCTACTATCACGGACAGGCACCCCGGGTGAAGCTTTCTTT. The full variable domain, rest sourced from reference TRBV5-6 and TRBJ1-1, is DAGVTQSPTHLIKTRGQQVTLRCSPKSGHDTVSWYQQALGQGPQFIFQYYEEEERQRGNFPDRFSGHQFPNYSSELNVNALLLGDSALYLCASTLLSRTGTPGEAFFGQGTRLTVV.

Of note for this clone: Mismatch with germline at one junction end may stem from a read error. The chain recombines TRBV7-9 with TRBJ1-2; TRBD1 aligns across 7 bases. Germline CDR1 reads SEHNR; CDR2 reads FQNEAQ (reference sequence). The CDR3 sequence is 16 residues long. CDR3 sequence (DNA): TGTTCCAGCAGCCTATGGGACAGCATCTCTAACTATGGCTACACCTTC. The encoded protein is CSSSLWDSISNYGYTF.

In DNA, the CDR3 is TGTGCCAGCAGCGCTACTGGGACAGCCCATGGCTACACCTTC. This translates into CASSATGTAHGYTF. The chain combines TRBV9 with TRBJ1-2; 7 bases map to TRBD1. There are 14 residues in the CDR3. The ends lost 3 bases at V and 6 bases at J; junction bases unmatched: 8. Looked up from germline, CDR1 is SGDLS and CDR2 is YYNGEE.

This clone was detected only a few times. CDR3 sequence reads: CASSEARGPQPQHF. CDR3 nucleotides: TGTGCCAGCAGTGAGGCCAGGGGGCCTCAGCCCCAGCATTTT. The V gene is TRBV6-1, the J gene TRBJ1-5, with 8 bases identical to TRBD1. This CDR3 is built from 14 residues. Per the germline V gene, CDR1 is MNHNS and CDR2 is SASEGT. The V gene end was trimmed by 3 bases and the J gene end by 6 bases; junction bases not matched to a gene: 4.

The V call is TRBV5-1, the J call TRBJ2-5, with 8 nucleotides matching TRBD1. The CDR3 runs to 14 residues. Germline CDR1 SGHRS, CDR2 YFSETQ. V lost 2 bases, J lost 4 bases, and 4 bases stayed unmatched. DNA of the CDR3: TGCGCCAGCAGCTTCCAGGGGGCTGGAGAGACCCAGTACTTC. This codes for CASSFQGAGETQYF.